The clone carrying this T cell receptor (beta chain) was counted ten times or more. The sample is drawn from a study of neurological immune-mediated disorders. TCRdb processed the 5' RACE reads anew with MiXCR; each CDR3 protein has one entry. The sample consists of fewer than 30,000 distinct CDR3 sequences, over 6.5% of them appearing once. This receptor was identified in a woman between 40 and 50 years old in good health. Sequencing was done on a sample of PBMCs.

The CDR3 nucleotides read TGTGCCAGCAGCCAAAAAACAGGGGGCAATATGAATTCACCCCTCCACTTT. Protein sequence: CASSQKTGGNMNSPLHF. The chain has TRBV4-2 and TRBJ1-6; TRBD1 matches at 9 bases. Losses at the gene ends were 2 bases for V and 7 bases for J; bases not matched to a gene: 9. This CDR3 contains 17 residues. The germline CDR1 and CDR2 sequences are LGHNA and YNFKEQ.